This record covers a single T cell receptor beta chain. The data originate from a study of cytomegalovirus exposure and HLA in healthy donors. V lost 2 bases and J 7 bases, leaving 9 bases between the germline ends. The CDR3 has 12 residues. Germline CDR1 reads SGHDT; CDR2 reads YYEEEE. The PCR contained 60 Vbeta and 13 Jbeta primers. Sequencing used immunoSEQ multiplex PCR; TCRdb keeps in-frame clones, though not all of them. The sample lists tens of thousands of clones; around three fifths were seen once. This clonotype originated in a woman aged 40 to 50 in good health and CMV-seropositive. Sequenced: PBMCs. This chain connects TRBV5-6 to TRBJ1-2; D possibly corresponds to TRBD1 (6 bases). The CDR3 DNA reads TGTGCCAGCAGCTTACAGGGATCTGGCTACACCTTC. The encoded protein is CASSLQGSGYTF.